The 30 T cell receptor beta chains below come from one sample, sequenced in a study of T cells after yellow fever vaccination. TCRdb fed the 5' RACE reads into MiXCR, producing one record per CDR3 protein. The sample includes some 390,000 distinct CDR3 sequences, about 6.2% of them seen just once. Sequencing used PBMCs, obtained 5 days after the yellow fever booster vaccination. Source of these receptors: a man aged 25-45 years who received the YFV17D yellow fever vaccine.

Worth noting for this clonotype: A much more abundant neighbour one base away suggests this may be a read error. The conserved phenylalanine or tryptophan normally closing the CDR3 is absent here, so this likely arose from a read error. The genes are TRBV6-2 or TRBV6-3 and TRBJ1-1; D gene ambiguous. Looked up from germline, CDR1 is MNHEY and CDR2 is SVGEGT. The CDR3 sequence is 12 residues long. V was shortened by 2 bases and J by 2 bases, with 3 bases between the two germline ends. CDR3 loop: CASSYPNTEAFL. For the CDR3, the DNA is TGTGCCAGCAGTTACCCTAACACTGAAGCTTTCCTT.

This clonotype has a handful of counts. The V call is TRBV19, the J call TRBJ2-1; D possibly matches TRBD1 or TRBD2 (5 bases each). Germline V lookup: CDR1 LNHDA, CDR2 SQIVND (reference sequence). This CDR3 comprises 13 residues. V lost 3 bases, J lost 6 bases, and 9 bases lay in between. The CDR3 is CASSIPGANEQFF. The CDR3 DNA reads as TGTGCCAGTAGTATTCCCGGGGCCAATGAGCAGTTCTTC.

The chain recombines TRBV7-2 with TRBJ1-3, with D perhaps TRBD1 (5 bases). Germline CDR1 and CDR2: SGHTA and FQGNSA. This CDR3 has 14 residues. The V end lost 4 bases, the J end lost 4 bases, and 11 bases lay between the germline ends. The CDR3 bases are TGTGCCAGCAGCTCTCGATCAGGGGGAAACACCATATATTTT. It is translated as CASSSRSGGNTIYF.

This clonotype came up many times. The chain recombines TRBV6-1 with TRBJ2-3; D perhaps matches TRBD2 (6 bases). The V gene lost 7 bases and the J gene lost 4 bases, with 18 bases spanning the gap. The CDR3 spans 15 residues. Germline-derived CDR1 and CDR2 are MNHNS and SASEGT. Written as DNA, the CDR3 is TGTGCCAGCACCCAACAGGCTAGCGCCTCAGATACGCAGTATTTT. It is translated as CASTQQASASDTQYF.

In its sample, this clonotype was seen a few times. V gene TRBV12-3 or TRBV12-4 combines with J gene TRBJ2-7, with TRBD1 identical over 7 bases. The CDR3 contains 15 residues. V shed 2 bases and J 4 bases; nucleotides not matched to a gene: 8. The CDR3 reads CASSLSTGSRYEQYF. CDR3 nucleotide sequence: TGTGCCAGCAGTTTATCGACAGGGTCGCGGTACGAGCAGTACTTC.

The rearrangement uses TRBV6-2 or TRBV6-3 and TRBJ2-3; 8 bases line up with TRBD2. The CDR3 loop spans 17 amino acids. Germline trimming cut 4 bases from V and 6 bases from J; bases unmatched to any gene: 15. Per germline, CDR1 MNHEY and CDR2 SVGEGT. The CDR3 region has the DNA TGTGCCAGCAGTTTCCGTGGAGCGGGGGACGTCAGGGATACGCAGTATTTT. It codes for CASSFRGAGDVRDTQYF.

The sample holds a few counts of this clonotype. The rearrangement links TRBV6-6 to TRBJ2-3; D not resolved. There are 12 residues in the CDR3. Germline lookup yields CDR1 MNHNY and CDR2 SVGAGI (reference sequence). The germline V and J ends were trimmed by 1 base and 4 bases, with 3 bases remaining between them. The CDR3 sequence is CASSYFADTQYF. CDR3 DNA: TGTGCCAGCAGTTACTTTGCAGATACGCAGTATTTT.

This clonotype has a handful of counts. The chain joins TRBV20-1 to TRBJ2-5, with D unclear. Looked up from germline, CDR1 is DFQATT and CDR2 is SNEGSKA (reference sequence). The CDR3 spans 12 residues. V dropped 5 bases and J dropped 2 bases, with 9 bases sitting between them. The CDR3 is CSAWPSQETQYF. CDR3 DNA sequence: TGCAGTGCTTGGCCCTCACAAGAGACCCAGTACTTC.

Ten or more counts support this clonotype. The V and J genes are TRBV5-1 and TRBJ2-1; D is undetermined. V lost 5 bases and J 10 bases, leaving 13 bases between the germline ends. There are 12 residues in the CDR3. CDR1 and CDR2 from the germline V gene are SGHRS and YFSETQ. This CDR3 is CASSADGREQFF. CDR3 nucleotides: TGCGCCAGCAGTGCGGACGGCCGGGAGCAGTTCTTC. Based on the CDR3 plus reference TRBV5-1 and TRBJ2-1, the full variable domain is KAGVTQTPRYLIKTRGQQVTLSCSPISGHRSVSWYQQTPGQGLQFLFEYFSETQRNKGNFPGRFSGRQFSNSRSEMNVSTLELGDSALYLCASSADGREQFFGPGTRLTVL.

This clonotype came up a few times. The chain joins TRBV29-1 to TRBJ2-3, with a tentative D call TRBD2 (5 bases). The V end lost 6 bases, the J end lost 6 bases, and 10 bases lay between the germline ends. Germline-derived CDR1 and CDR2 are SQVTM and ANQGSEA. This CDR3 spans 11 amino acids. CDR3 coding DNA: TGCAGCGTCTCAACGGGGGATACGCAGTATTTT. It encodes CSVSTGDTQYF.

A few counts support this clonotype. V and J are TRBV20-1 and TRBJ2-5; 10 bases align to TRBD2. Germline V gives CDR1 DFQATT, CDR2 SNEGSKA (reference sequence). The CDR3 spans 15 residues. The J segment lost 5 bases and the V segment lost 0 bases, leaving 6 bases of the junction unmatched. The CDR3 is CSARDAGTSEETQYF. The CDR3 bases are TGCAGTGCTAGAGATGCCGGGACTAGCGAGGAGACCCAGTACTTC.

The rearrangement uses TRBV5-1 and TRBJ2-3; 8 bases match TRBD2. CDR1 is SGHRS, CDR2 YFSETQ, per germline. The CDR3 runs to 15 residues. J was trimmed by 7 bases and V by 1 base; bases with no gene match: 8. DNA for the CDR3: TGCGCCAGCAGCTTGACTGCGGGAGGTATATATACGCAGTATTTT. Residues: CASSLTAGGIYTQYF.

V is TRBV20-1 and J is TRBJ2-5; D gene unclear. The V end lost 6 bases, the J end lost 3 bases, and 17 bases lay between the germline ends. This CDR3 has 14 residues. CDR1 and CDR2 (germline): DFQATT, SNEGSKA (reference sequence). CDR3 nucleotide sequence: TGCAGTGCCTCGCGCGGACCGTCGAAAGAGACCCAGTACTTC. It specifies CSASRGPSKETQYF.

V gene TRBV7-2 combines with J gene TRBJ1-3; no firm D call. This CDR3 has 16 residues. V was cut by 5 bases and J by 0 bases, with 14 bases left in between. Germline V CDR1 and CDR2: SGHTA, FQGNSA. The DNA of the CDR3 is TGTGCCAGCAGCAGAGACCCGAGGATCTCTGGAAACACCATATATTTT. Its translation: CASSRDPRISGNTIYF.

In this sample, this clonotype turned up a few times. The chain carries TRBV6-5 and TRBJ2-1; D is perhaps TRBD2 (5 bases). Germline V gives CDR1 MNHEY, CDR2 SVGAGI. The CDR3 consists of 14 residues. Trimming removed 7 bases at V and 6 bases at J, with 16 bases between. The CDR3 DNA is TGTGCCAGCATGTTGGGTGATGGAGGCAATGAGCAGTTCTTC. Its translation is CASMLGDGGNEQFF.

This clonotype was recorded many times. The CDR3 loop reads CASSLWGSGETDTQYF. The CDR3 DNA reads as TGTGCCAGCAGTTTATGGGGTAGCGGGGAGACAGATACGCAGTATTTT. This chain connects TRBV27 to TRBJ2-3, with 8 bases matching TRBD2. CDR3 size: 16 residues. The V and J ends lost 1 base and 3 bases, in that order; junction bases with no gene match: 6. In germline, CDR1 is MNHEY, CDR2 SMNVEV (reference sequence).

The rearrangement joins TRBV5-1 to TRBJ2-1; D uncertain. The CDR3 loop spans 14 amino acids. Looked up from germline, CDR1 is SGHRS and CDR2 is YFSETQ. Trimming shortened V by 5 bases and J by 5 bases, and 14 bases separated the two germline ends. The CDR3 bases are TGCGCCAGCAGGTCGGATATCCTAGACAATGAGCAGTTCTTC. The encoded protein is CASRSDILDNEQFF.

This clonotype was seen a handful of times. The rearrangement joins TRBV20-1 to TRBJ2-5, with TRBD2 matching 8 bases. This CDR3 is built from 14 residues. Germline V lookup: CDR1 DFQATT, CDR2 SNEGSKA (reference sequence). J gave up 0 bases and V 3 bases, and 3 bases lay outside the gene matches. The CDR3, as DNA: TGCAGTGCTAGGTCACTAGCGGACCAAGAGACCCAGTACTTC. Its protein is CSARSLADQETQYF.

This clonotype was seen a few times. CDR3: CASSYRTSGAILDTQYF. The CDR3 nucleotides are TGTGCCAGCAGTTACCGGACTAGCGGGGCTATCTTAGATACGCAGTATTTT. The chain has TRBV6-5 and TRBJ2-3; 12 bases map to TRBD2. The V segment lost 2 bases and the J segment 5 bases; nucleotides outside the gene matches: 8. Germline values: CDR1 MNHEY, CDR2 SVGAGI. The CDR3 runs to 17 residues.

The chain links TRBV20-1 to TRBJ2-5; D is unresolved. The germline gives CDR1 DFQATT, CDR2 SNEGSKA (reference sequence). The CDR3 totals 14 residues. Trimming stripped 4 bases from V and 6 bases from J, with 18 bases between. CDR3 sequence reads: CSATRYRVEKTQYF. Here the CDR3 DNA reads TGCAGTGCTACTCGGTACCGGGTGGAAAAGACCCAGTACTTC.

The V call is TRBV5-1, the J call TRBJ2-3; D is perhaps TRBD1 (5 bases). The CDR3 covers 15 residues. V lost 0 bases, J lost 2 bases, and 10 bases lay in between. Germline V lookup: CDR1 SGHRS, CDR2 YFSETQ. This chain's CDR3 is CASSLGQGLTDTQYF. The CDR3 DNA reads TGCGCCAGCAGCTTGGGCCAGGGCCTCACAGATACGCAGTATTTT.

This clonotype was counted many times. This chain links TRBV5-4 with TRBJ1-2; no reliable D call. The germline V gene encodes CDR1 SGHNT and CDR2 YYREEE (reference sequence). Deletions cut 8 bases from V and 1 base from J, with 12 bases between. The CDR3 is 13 residues long. CDR3 residues: CASHGRYNYGYTF. In nucleotides, the CDR3 is TGTGCCAGTCATGGACGTTATAACTATGGCTACACCTTC.

In its sample, this clonotype was seen a few times. The chain links TRBV20-1 to TRBJ2-1; 9 bases align to TRBD2. Germline CDR1 and CDR2: DFQATT and SNEGSKA (reference sequence). The CDR3 has 14 residues. J gave up 4 bases and V 6 bases, and 7 bases lay outside the gene matches. The CDR3 DNA reads TGCAGTGCCCGGAAGGCGGGAGGGTACAATGAGCAGTTCTTC. Translation gives CSARKAGGYNEQFF.

The chain has TRBV4-3 and TRBJ2-2; the match to TRBD1 covers 7 bases. Looked up from germline, CDR1 is LGHNA and CDR2 is YSLEER. The length of the CDR3 is 17 residues. V trimming: 0 bases; J trimming: 3 bases; junction bases outside the gene matches: 7. The CDR3 sequence: CASSQDPPGQYTGELFF. The CDR3 bases are TGCGCCAGCAGCCAAGACCCGCCGGGACAGTACACCGGGGAGCTGTTTTTT.

The rearrangement links TRBV20-1 to TRBJ2-3, with no clear D. This CDR3 comprises 12 residues. Between the trimmed V and J ends, which lost 1 base and 4 bases, there was a span of 6 bases. The germline CDR1 and CDR2 sequences are DFQATT and SNEGSKA (reference sequence). The CDR3 DNA sequence: TGCAGTGCTAGAGTGAGCCCAGATACGCAGTATTTT. Translating it yields CSARVSPDTQYF.

J is TRBJ2-7 and V is TRBV10-3; perhaps TRBD2 as D (6 bases). The CDR3 length is 14 residues. Germline values: CDR1 ENHRY, CDR2 SYGVKD. V shed 6 bases and J shed 0 bases, with 12 bases lying between them. The CDR3 DNA follows: TGTGCCATCAGGGGGGTGGGAGGCTCCTACGAGCAGTACTTC. Protein sequence: CAIRGVGGSYEQYF.

This clonotype appeared a few times. The chain joins TRBV7-3 to TRBJ2-5; D ambiguous. Germline values: CDR1 SGHTA, CDR2 FQGTGA. Trimming took off 5 bases at V and 4 bases at J, with 17 bases between the two ends. The CDR3 has 15 amino acids. CDR3 sequence: CASSPFGPPGETQYF. The CDR3 DNA sequence: TGTGCCAGCAGCCCCTTCGGGCCTCCCGGAGAGACCCAGTACTTC.

The rearrangement joins TRBV5-6 to TRBJ2-7, with 7 bases aligning to TRBD1. The germline V gene encodes CDR1 SGHDT and CDR2 YYEEEE. This CDR3 is built from 15 residues. The junction had 10 bases not matched to a gene; V was cut back by 4 bases and J by 3 bases. CDR3 DNA sequence: TGTGCCAGCAGCCCCTTAGGGGGCGGGCGCTACGAGCAGTACTTC. Protein product: CASSPLGGGRYEQYF.

The chain joins TRBV23-1 to TRBJ2-7; 7 positions match TRBD1. TRBV23-1 is classed as an ORF, of uncertain function. The CDR3 covers 16 residues. Trimming cost V 0 bases and J 2 bases; bases outside gene matches: 7. This chain's CDR3 is CASSQSFPGQTYEQYF. In DNA, the CDR3 is TGCGCCAGCAGTCAATCGTTTCCGGGACAGACCTACGAGCAGTACTTC.

This clonotype has a count of ten or more. The chain carries TRBV5-1 and TRBJ2-5, with D tentatively TRBD1 (6 bases). Germline values: CDR1 SGHRS, CDR2 YFSETQ. The CDR3 runs 15 residues. V lost 4 bases to trimming and J lost 1 base, with 14 bases between them. CDR3 DNA sequence: TGCGCCAGCAGCCATACTTTGGGGGCCCAAGAGACCCAGTACTTC. Residues: CASSHTLGAQETQYF.